The table lists the clone carrying this T cell receptor (beta chain) with many counts. A library made for alpha chains picked up this beta chain off target, so its size means little. From germline, CDR1 is KGHSH and CDR2 LQKENI. Trimming took off 10 bases at V and 4 bases at J, with 10 bases between the two ends. The CDR3 is made up of 11 amino acids. This specimen belongs to a study of spatial heterogeneity in lung cancer. A unique molecular identifier was attached to every TCR cDNA molecule. TCRdb analysed the 5' RACE reads with MiXCR anew, one entry per CDR3 protein. The sample lists about 15,000 distinct CDR3 sequences, 3.6% occurring once. Time point described: sample taken at primary tumor resection.

This TCR came from a male donor with early-stage non-small cell lung cancer. The sample was normal lung tissue next to the tumor, taken at surgery. The genes are TRBV18 and TRBJ1-1, with D uncertain. The CDR3 region is CATLQGTEAFF. The CDR3 nucleotides read TGTGCCACCCTTCAAGGCACTGAAGCTTTCTTT. Full variable domain (rest looked up from reference TRBV18 and TRBJ1-1): NAGVMQNPRHLVRRRGQEARLRCSPMKGHSHVYWYRQLPEEGLKFMVYLQKENIIDESGMPKERFSAEFPKEGPSILRIQQVVRGDSAAYFCATLQGTEAFFGQGTRLTVV.